These T cell receptor beta chains were read from a single sample in a study of control samples from healthy donors and cancer patients. The repertoire was sequenced with immunoSEQ multiplex PCR; TCRdb's copy has only in-frame clones and lacks some. This sample has around 190,000 clones, with 90% to 95% found just once. The source material was blood. The receptors come from a young man in good health. CDR3s include the opening cysteine and the closing phenylalanine or tryptophan. D genes are given only for firm matches. Size is omitted from some rows. Given values are once, few, many or a class for expanded clones.

J gene: TRBJ1-2
D gene: .
V gene: TRBV18
clone size: .
CDR3 DNA: TGTGCCAGCTCGACCACTCGGGATGACTATGGCTACACCTTC
CDR3 protein: CASSTTRDDYGYTF

J gene: TRBJ1-1
D gene: .
V gene: TRBV27
clone size: .
CDR3 DNA: TGTGCCAGCAGTTTAGGGATTGGTGGGGCTGAAGCTTTCTTT
CDR3 protein: CASSLGIGGAEAFF

J gene: TRBJ2-3
D gene: TRBD2
V gene: TRBV29-1
clone size: .
CDR3 DNA: TGCAGCGTTGAAACCCCTAGCGGGGTGAGCACAGATACGCAGTATTTT
CDR3 protein: CSVETPSGVSTDTQYF

J gene: TRBJ1-2
D gene: .
V gene: TRBV28
clone size: .
CDR3 DNA: TGTGCCAGCAGTTCCTCGGGGGCAGTCAACCCCTATGGCTACACCTTC
CDR3 protein: CASSSSGAVNPYGYTF

J gene: TRBJ1-2
D gene: TRBD1
V gene: TRBV9
clone size: few
CDR3 DNA: TGTGCCAGCAGCGTAGGGGGAACAGGGGGGGGCTACACCTTC
CDR3 protein: CASSVGGTGGGYTF

J gene: TRBJ1-6
D gene: .
V gene: TRBV4-1
clone size: .
CDR3 DNA: TGCGCCAGCAGCCAAGATCGCGACACACGTTTCTCCCCCCTCCACTTT
CDR3 protein: CASSQDRDTRFSPLHF

J gene: TRBJ2-5
D gene: .
V gene: TRBV6-5
clone size: .
CDR3 DNA: TGTGCCAGCAGTTACTCACGAGAGACCCAGTACTTC
CDR3 protein: CASSYSRETQYF

J gene: TRBJ2-2
D gene: TRBD1
V gene: TRBV6-5
clone size: .
CDR3 DNA: TGTGCCAGCAGGGCTGACAGGGCGGTTACCGGGGAGCTGTTTTTT
CDR3 protein: CASRADRAVTGELFF

J gene: TRBJ1-4
D gene: TRBD1
V gene: TRBV19
clone size: .
CDR3 DNA: TGTGCCAGTAGTATCTTGGAGGGTCCGGGACAGGGGAATGAAAAACTGTTTTTT
CDR3 protein: CASSILEGPGQGNEKLFF

J gene: TRBJ2-2
D gene: .
V gene: TRBV3-1/TRBV3-2
clone size: .
CDR3 DNA: TGTGCCAGCAGCCTCCTAACCGGGGAGCTGTTTTTT
CDR3 protein: CASSLLTGELFF

J gene: TRBJ2-7
D gene: .
V gene: TRBV7-9
clone size: once
CDR3 DNA: TGTGCCAGCAGCTTAGCAGGGTCCTACGAGCAGTACTTC
CDR3 protein: CASSLAGSYEQYF

J gene: TRBJ1-4
D gene: .
V gene: TRBV30
clone size: .
CDR3 DNA: TGTGCCTGGAGTTTGGGGGCTGCTAATGAAAAACTGTTTTTT
CDR3 protein: CAWSLGAANEKLFF

J gene: TRBJ2-2
D gene: TRBD2
V gene: TRBV7-8
clone size: few
CDR3 DNA: TGTGCCAGCAGCTTTGGACTAGCGGGGTTCACCGGGGAGCTGTTTTTT
CDR3 protein: CASSFGLAGFTGELFF

J gene: TRBJ2-7
D gene: TRBD2
V gene: TRBV10-2
clone size: .
CDR3 DNA: TGCGCCAGCAGTGTTGGGCTAGCGGGGGGCGGCGAGCAGTACTTC
CDR3 protein: CASSVGLAGGGEQYF

J gene: TRBJ1-6
D gene: .
V gene: TRBV2
clone size: .
CDR3 DNA: TGTGCCAGCAGTGAAGGTCGAACAATCCGATCACCCCTCCACTTT
CDR3 protein: CASSEGRTIRSPLHF

J gene: TRBJ2-2
D gene: .
V gene: TRBV7-8
clone size: .
CDR3 DNA: TGTGCCAGCAGCACTCCATCTAACACCGGGGAGCTGTTTTTT
CDR3 protein: CASSTPSNTGELFF

J gene: TRBJ1-2
D gene: .
V gene: TRBV6-5
clone size: .
CDR3 DNA: TGTGCCAGCAGTTCCCCCTCCGGGGGCAGGAGCTACACCTTC
CDR3 protein: CASSSPSGGRSYTF

J gene: TRBJ2-1
D gene: TRBD2
V gene: TRBV7-6
clone size: .
CDR3 DNA: TGTGCCAGCAGCGAACTAGCGGGGGTTTACAATGAGCAGTTCTTC
CDR3 protein: CASSELAGVYNEQFF

J gene: TRBJ2-7
D gene: .
V gene: TRBV27
clone size: .
CDR3 DNA: TGTGCCAGCAGTTTATCCACTCCTAGTACGTTCCACGAGCAGTACTTC
CDR3 protein: CASSLSTPSTFHEQYF

J gene: TRBJ2-2
D gene: TRBD1
V gene: TRBV5-4
clone size: .
CDR3 DNA: TGTGCCAGCAGCCAAAGGACAGGGGCGAACACCGGGGAGCTGTTTTTT
CDR3 protein: CASSQRTGANTGELFF

J gene: TRBJ2-6
D gene: .
V gene: TRBV5-1
clone size: .
CDR3 DNA: TGCGCCAGCAGCTTGCCAGTCCTTCTCGGGACTGGGGCCAACGTCCTGACTTTC
CDR3 protein: CASSLPVLLGTGANVLTF

J gene: TRBJ1-3
D gene: .
V gene: TRBV4-3
clone size: few
CDR3 DNA: TGCGCCAGCAGCCCCGGGACATCTGGAAACACCATATATTTT
CDR3 protein: CASSPGTSGNTIYF

J gene: TRBJ2-3
D gene: TRBD2
V gene: TRBV10-3
clone size: .
CDR3 DNA: TGTGCCTCAAAGGGGGTAGCGGGAGAGTGGAGCACAGATACGCAGTATTTT
CDR3 protein: CASKGVAGEWSTDTQYF

J gene: TRBJ1-2
D gene: .
V gene: TRBV11-2
clone size: .
CDR3 DNA: TGTGCCAGCAGCCCAGCCGGCAGCCCCGAAAACTATGGCTACACCTTC
CDR3 protein: CASSPAGSPENYGYTF

J gene: TRBJ1-3
D gene: .
V gene: TRBV27
clone size: .
CDR3 DNA: TGTGCCAGCAGTTTAAGATGGCCGGGAGAGCGAGTCCTGGCTAACACCATATATTTT
CDR3 protein: CASSLRWPGERVLANTIYF